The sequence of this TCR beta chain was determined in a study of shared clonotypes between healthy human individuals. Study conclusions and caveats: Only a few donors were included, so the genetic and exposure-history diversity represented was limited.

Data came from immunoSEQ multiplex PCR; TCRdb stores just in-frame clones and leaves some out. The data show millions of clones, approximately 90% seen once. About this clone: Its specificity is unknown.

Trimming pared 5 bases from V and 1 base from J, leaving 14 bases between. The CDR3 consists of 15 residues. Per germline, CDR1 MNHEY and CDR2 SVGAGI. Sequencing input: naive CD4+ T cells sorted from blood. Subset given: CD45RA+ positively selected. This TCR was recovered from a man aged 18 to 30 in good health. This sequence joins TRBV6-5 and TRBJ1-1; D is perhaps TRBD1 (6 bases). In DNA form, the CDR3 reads TGTGCCAGCAGTCCGACGGGGGGCTGGAACACTGAAGCTTTCTTT. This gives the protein CASSPTGGWNTEAFF.